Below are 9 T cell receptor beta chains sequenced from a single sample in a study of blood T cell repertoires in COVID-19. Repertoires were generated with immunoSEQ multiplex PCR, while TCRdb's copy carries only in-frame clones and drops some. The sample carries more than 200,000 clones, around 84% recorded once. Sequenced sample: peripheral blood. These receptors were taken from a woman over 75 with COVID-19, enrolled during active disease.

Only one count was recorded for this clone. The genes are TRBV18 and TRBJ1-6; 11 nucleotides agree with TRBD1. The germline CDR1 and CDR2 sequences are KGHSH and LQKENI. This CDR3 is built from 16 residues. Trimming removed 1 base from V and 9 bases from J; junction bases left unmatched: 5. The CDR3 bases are TGTGCCAGCTCACCACAGGGACAGGGGGTTATTTCACCCCTCCACTTT. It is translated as CASSPQGQGVISPLHF.

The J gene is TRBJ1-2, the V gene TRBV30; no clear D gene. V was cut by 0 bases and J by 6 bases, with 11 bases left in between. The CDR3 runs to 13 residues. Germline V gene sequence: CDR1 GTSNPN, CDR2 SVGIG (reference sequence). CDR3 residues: CAWSVQTADGYTF. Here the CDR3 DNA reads TGTGCCTGGAGTGTACAAACAGCGGATGGCTACACCTTC. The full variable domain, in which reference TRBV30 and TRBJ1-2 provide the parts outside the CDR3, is SQTIHQWPATLVQPVGSPLSLECTVEGTSNPNLYWYRQAAGRGLQLLFYSVGIGQISSEVPQNLSASRPQDRQFILSSKKLLLSDSGFYLCAWSVQTADGYTFGSGTRLTVV.

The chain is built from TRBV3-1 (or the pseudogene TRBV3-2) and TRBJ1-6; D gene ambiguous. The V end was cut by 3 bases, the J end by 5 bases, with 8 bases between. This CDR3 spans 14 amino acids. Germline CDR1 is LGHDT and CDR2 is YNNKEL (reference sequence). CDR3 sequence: CASSQAGNNSPLHF. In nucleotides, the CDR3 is TGTGCCAGCAGCCAGGCGGGAAATAATTCACCCCTCCACTTT.

Here the CDR3 reads CASSRDSYTDTQYF. The CDR3 DNA reads TGTGCCAGCAGTCGGGACTCGTACACAGATACGCAGTATTTT. This sequence joins TRBV6-6 and TRBJ2-3; D possibly corresponds to TRBD2 (6 bases). Per the germline V gene, CDR1 is MNHNY and CDR2 is SVGAGI (reference sequence). The CDR3 sequence is 14 residues long. The germline V and J ends were trimmed by 5 bases and 2 bases, with 11 bases remaining between them.

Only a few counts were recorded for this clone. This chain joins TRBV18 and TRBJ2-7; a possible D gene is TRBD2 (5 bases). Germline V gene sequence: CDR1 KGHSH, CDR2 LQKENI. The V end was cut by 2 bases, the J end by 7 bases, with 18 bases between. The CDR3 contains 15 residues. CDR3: CASSPNEPGSGEQYV. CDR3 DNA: TGTGCCAGCTCACCAAATGAGCCGGGATCGGGGGAGCAGTACGTC.

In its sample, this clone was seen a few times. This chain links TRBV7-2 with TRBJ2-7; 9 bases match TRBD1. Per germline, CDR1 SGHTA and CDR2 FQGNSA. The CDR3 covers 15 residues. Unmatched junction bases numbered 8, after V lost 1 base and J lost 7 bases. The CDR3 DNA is TGTGCCAGCAGCTTAGAGGGACAGGGTTGGTCAGAGCAGTACTTC. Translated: CASSLEGQGWSEQYF.

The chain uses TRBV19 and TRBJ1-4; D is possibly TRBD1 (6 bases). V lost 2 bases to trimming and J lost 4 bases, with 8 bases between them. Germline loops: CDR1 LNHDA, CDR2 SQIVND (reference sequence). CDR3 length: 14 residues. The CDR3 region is CASSITGSNEKLFF. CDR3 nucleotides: TGTGCCAGTAGTATAACAGGGAGTAATGAAAAACTGTTTTTT.

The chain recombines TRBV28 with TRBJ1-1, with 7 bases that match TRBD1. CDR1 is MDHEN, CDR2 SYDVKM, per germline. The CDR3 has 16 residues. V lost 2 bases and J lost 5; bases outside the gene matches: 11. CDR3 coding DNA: TGTGCCAGCAGTTTAGTCTACAGGGGTGGAAAAACTGAAGCTTTCTTT. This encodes CASSLVYRGGKTEAFF.

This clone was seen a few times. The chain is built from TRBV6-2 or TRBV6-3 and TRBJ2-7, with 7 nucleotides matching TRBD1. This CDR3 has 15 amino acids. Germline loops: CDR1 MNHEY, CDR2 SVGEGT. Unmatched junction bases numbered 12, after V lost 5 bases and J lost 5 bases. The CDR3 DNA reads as TGTGCCAGCAGTCTGACCGGGACAGCTTCTGACGAGCAGTACTTC. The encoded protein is CASSLTGTASDEQYF.